The 6 T cell receptor beta chains reported below all come from one sample, sequenced in a study of control samples from healthy donors and cancer patients. The repertoire was sequenced with immunoSEQ multiplex PCR; TCRdb's copy has only in-frame clones and lacks some. The table shows about 150,000 clones, with about 94% occurring only once. What was sequenced was blood. All receptors derive from a man aged 35 to 55 in good health.

This chain uses TRBV6-4 with TRBJ2-1; 7 bases align to TRBD2. Germline CDR1 and CDR2: MRHNA and SNTAGT. Losses at the gene ends were 5 bases for V and 9 bases for J; bases not matched to a gene: 10. The CDR3 loop spans 14 amino acids. The CDR3 loop reads CASSRTLGGGEQFF. The CDR3 DNA follows: TGTGCCAGCAGTCGGACGCTGGGGGGGGGTGAGCAGTTCTTC.

The V gene is TRBV5-8, the J gene TRBJ2-3, with D uncertain. The germline gives CDR1 SGHTS, CDR2 YDEGEE. There are 13 residues in the CDR3. V shed 3 bases and J shed 6 bases, with 11 bases lying between them. DNA for the CDR3: TGTGCCAGCAGCTCAATCATCGACGATACGCAGTATTTT. Residues: CASSSIIDDTQYF.

The chain combines TRBV14 with TRBJ1-2; D possibly corresponds to TRBD1 (5 bases). V was pared by 0 bases and J by 7 bases, with 9 bases between. Per the germline V gene, CDR1 is SGHDN and CDR2 is FVKESK. CDR3 size: 13 residues. The CDR3 sequence: CASSQDRVGGYTF. The CDR3 DNA reads as TGTGCCAGCAGCCAAGACAGGGTGGGTGGCTACACCTTC.

This chain connects TRBV4-3 to TRBJ1-1; TRBD1 is a possible D gene (6 bases). This CDR3 contains 14 residues. The V end was cut by 0 bases, the J end by 7 bases, with 12 bases between. The germline V gene encodes CDR1 LGHNA and CDR2 YSLEER. CDR3 in amino acids: CASSQDVRTVEAFF. CDR3 coding DNA: TGCGCCAGCAGCCAAGACGTGCGGACAGTTGAAGCTTTCTTT.

The V call is TRBV18, the J call TRBJ1-2; 9 bases are shared with TRBD1. The V gene end was trimmed by 2 bases and the J gene end by 4 bases; junction bases not matched to a gene: 8. Per germline, CDR1 KGHSH and CDR2 LQKENI. The CDR3 has 16 residues. The CDR3 loop reads CASSPREQGAGYGYTF. The CDR3, as DNA: TGTGCCAGCTCACCAAGGGAACAGGGGGCCGGCTATGGCTACACCTTC.

The V gene is TRBV19, the J gene TRBJ2-7; TRBD1 aligns across 11 bases. The CDR3 loop spans 15 amino acids. V shed 2 bases, J shed 4 bases, and the junction held 4 bases outside the gene matches. Germline lookup yields CDR1 LNHDA and CDR2 SQIVND (reference sequence). In DNA, the CDR3 is TGTGCCAGTAGTATACTAGGACAGGGGGCATACGAGCAGTACTTC. Translation: CASSILGQGAYEQYF.